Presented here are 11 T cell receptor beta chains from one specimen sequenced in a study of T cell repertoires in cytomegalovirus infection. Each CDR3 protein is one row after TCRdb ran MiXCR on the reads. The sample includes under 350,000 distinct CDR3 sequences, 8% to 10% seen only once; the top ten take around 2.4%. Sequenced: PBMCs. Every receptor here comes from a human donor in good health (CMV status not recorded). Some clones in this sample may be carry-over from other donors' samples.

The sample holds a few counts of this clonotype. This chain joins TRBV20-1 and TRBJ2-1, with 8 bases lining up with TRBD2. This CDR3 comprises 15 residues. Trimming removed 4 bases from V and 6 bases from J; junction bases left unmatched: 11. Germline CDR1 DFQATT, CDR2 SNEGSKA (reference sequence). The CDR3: CSANIMGLGGNEQFF. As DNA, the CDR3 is TGCAGTGCTAATATTATGGGACTAGGGGGCAATGAGCAGTTCTTC.

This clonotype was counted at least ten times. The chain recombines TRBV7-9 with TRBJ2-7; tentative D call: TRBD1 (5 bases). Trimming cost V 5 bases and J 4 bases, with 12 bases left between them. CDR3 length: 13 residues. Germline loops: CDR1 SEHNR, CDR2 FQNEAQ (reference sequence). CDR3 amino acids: CASSDRPGYEQYV. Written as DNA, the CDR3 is TGTGCCAGCAGCGACCGCCCAGGGTACGAGCAGTACGTC.

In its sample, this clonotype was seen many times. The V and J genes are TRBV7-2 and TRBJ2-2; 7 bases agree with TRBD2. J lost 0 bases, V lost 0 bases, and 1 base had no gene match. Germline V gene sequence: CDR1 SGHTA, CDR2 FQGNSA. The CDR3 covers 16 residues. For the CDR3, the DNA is TGTGCCAGCAGCTTAGCGGGGACTACGAACACCGGGGAGCTGTTTTTT. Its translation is CASSLAGTTNTGELFF.

CDR3 sequence reads: CSVVAAGVGEQFF. CDR3 DNA sequence: TGCAGCGTTGTTGCAGCGGGGGTTGGTGAGCAGTTCTTC. The chain recombines TRBV29-1 with TRBJ2-1, with 8 bases identical to TRBD2. The CDR3 runs 13 residues. The germline V gene encodes CDR1 SQVTM and CDR2 ANQGSEA. With V trimmed by 4 bases and J by 9 bases, 8 bases remained unmatched.

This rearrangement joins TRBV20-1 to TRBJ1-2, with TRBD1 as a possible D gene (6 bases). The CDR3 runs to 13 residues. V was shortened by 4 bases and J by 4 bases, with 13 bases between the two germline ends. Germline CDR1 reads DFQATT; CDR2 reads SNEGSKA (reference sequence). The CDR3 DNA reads TGCAGTGCTACCTTCAGGGGATCCTATGGCTACACCTTC. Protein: CSATFRGSYGYTF.

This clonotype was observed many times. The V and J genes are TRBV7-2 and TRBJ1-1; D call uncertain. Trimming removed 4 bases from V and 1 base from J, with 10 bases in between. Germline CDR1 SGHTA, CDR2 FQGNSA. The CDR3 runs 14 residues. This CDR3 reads CASSSQNGNTEAFF. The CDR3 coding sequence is TGTGCCAGCAGCTCCCAGAACGGGAACACTGAAGCTTTCTTT.

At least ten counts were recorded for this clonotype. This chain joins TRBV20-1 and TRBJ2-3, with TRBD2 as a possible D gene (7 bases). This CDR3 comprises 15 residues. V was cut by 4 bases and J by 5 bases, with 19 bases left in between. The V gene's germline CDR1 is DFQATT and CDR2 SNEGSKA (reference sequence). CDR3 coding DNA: TGCAGTGCTACCCGAAGGGCGGGGGCCGGAGATACGCAGTATTTT. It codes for CSATRRAGAGDTQYF.

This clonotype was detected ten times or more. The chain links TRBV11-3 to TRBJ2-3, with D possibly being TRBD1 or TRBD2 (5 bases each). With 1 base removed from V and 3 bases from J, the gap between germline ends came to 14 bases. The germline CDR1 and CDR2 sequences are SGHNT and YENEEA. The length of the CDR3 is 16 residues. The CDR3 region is CASSLGRAGVTDTQYF. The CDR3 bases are TGTGCCAGCAGCTTAGGCAGGGCGGGTGTAACAGATACGCAGTATTTT.

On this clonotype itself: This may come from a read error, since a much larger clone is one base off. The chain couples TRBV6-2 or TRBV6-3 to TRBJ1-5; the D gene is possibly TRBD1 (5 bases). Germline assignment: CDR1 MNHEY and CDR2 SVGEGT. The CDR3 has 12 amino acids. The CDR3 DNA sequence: TGTGACAGCAGTTTACCCGTAGGGGCCCAGCATTTT. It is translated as CDSSLPVGAQHF.

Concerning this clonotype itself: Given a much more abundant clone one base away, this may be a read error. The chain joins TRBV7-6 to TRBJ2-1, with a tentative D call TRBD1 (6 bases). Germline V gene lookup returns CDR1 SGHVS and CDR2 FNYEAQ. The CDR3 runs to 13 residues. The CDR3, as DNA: TGTGCTAGCAGCCGGGACACCCACAATGAGCTGTTCTTC. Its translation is CASSRDTHNELFF. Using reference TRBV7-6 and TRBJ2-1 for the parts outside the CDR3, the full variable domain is GAGVSQSPRYKVTKRGQDVALRCDPISGHVSLYWYRQALGQGPEFLTYFNYEAQQDKSGLPNDRFSAERPEGSISTLTIQRTEQRDSAMYRCASSRDTHNELFFGPGTRLTVL.

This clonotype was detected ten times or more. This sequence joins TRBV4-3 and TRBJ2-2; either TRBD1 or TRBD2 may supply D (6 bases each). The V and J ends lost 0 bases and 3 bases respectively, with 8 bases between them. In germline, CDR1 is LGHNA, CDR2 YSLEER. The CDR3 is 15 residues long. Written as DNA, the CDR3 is TGCGCCAGCAGCCAAGAGGGGGGCTACACCGGGGAGCTGTTTTTT. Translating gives CASSQEGGYTGELFF.